The 3 T cell receptor beta chains below all came from one sample that was sequenced in a study of shared clonotypes between healthy human individuals. Using immunoSEQ multiplex PCR, the repertoire was profiled, and TCRdb retains in-frame clones only, with some absent. Here the sample spans 2 million to 2.5 million clones, roughly 95% being singletons. Material: naive CD4+ T cells sorted from blood. Stated subset: CD45RA+ positively selected. These receptors came from a man in his late teens or twenties in good health.

The CDR3 sequence: CASSLRGQGASKVLGATF. The CDR3 DNA follows: TGTGCCAGCAGCCTCCGAGGACAGGGCGCCTCCAAGGTCCTTGGCGCCACCTTC. The genes are TRBV2 and TRBJ1-2, with TRBD1 matching over 8 bases. Germline V gene lookup returns CDR1 SNHLY and CDR2 FYNNEI. This CDR3 comprises 18 residues. Trimming at V came to 6 bases and at J to 13 bases, leaving 28 bases not matched to a gene.

The chain uses TRBV29-1 and TRBJ2-5; 10 bases are a match to TRBD2. The V segment lost 4 bases and the J segment 5 bases; nucleotides outside the gene matches: 10. The CDR3 sequence is 15 residues long. CDR1 is SQVTM, CDR2 ANQGSEA, per germline. CDR3 DNA sequence: TGCAGCGTTGGAGAAAGCGGGGGGGCCTGGGAGACCCAGTACTTC. It specifies CSVGESGGAWETQYF.

The chain employs TRBV10-3 and TRBJ2-3; D remains unclear. V lost 2 bases and J 0 bases, leaving 18 bases between the germline ends. The CDR3 is 18 amino acids. From germline, CDR1 is ENHRY and CDR2 SYGVKD. CDR3 residues: CAISERHRIIESTDTQYF. The CDR3, as DNA: TGTGCCATCAGTGAGAGACACCGAATCATCGAAAGCACAGATACGCAGTATTTT.